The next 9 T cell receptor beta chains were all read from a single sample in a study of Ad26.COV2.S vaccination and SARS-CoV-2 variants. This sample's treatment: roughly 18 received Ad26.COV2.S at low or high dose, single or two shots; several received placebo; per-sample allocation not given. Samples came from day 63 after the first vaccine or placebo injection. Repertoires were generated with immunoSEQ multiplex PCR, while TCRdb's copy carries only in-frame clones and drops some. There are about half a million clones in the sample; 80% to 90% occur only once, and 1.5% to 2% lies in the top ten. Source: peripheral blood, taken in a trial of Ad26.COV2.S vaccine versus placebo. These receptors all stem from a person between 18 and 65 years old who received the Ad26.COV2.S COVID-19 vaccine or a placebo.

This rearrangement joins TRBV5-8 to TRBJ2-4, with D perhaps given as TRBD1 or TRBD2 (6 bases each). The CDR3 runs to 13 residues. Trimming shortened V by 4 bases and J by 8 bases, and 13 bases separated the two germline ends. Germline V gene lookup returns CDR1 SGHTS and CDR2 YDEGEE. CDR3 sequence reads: CASSGQWGDIQYF. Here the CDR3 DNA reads TGTGCCAGCAGCGGACAGTGGGGGGACATTCAGTACTTC.

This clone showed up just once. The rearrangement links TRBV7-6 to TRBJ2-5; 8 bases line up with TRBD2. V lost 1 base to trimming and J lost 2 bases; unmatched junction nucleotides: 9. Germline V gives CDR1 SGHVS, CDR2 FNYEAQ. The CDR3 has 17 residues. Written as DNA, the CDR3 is TGTGCCAGCAGCTTAGGCCTAGCGGGTAGACCGCAAGAGACCCAGTACTTC. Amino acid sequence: CASSLGLAGRPQETQYF.

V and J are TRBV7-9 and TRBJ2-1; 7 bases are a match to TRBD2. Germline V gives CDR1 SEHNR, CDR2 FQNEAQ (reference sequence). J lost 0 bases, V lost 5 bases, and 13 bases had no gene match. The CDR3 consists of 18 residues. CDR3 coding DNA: TGTGCCAGCAGCCCACGACTAGCCGGGACGAGCTCCTACAATGAGCAGTTCTTC. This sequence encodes CASSPRLAGTSSYNEQFF.

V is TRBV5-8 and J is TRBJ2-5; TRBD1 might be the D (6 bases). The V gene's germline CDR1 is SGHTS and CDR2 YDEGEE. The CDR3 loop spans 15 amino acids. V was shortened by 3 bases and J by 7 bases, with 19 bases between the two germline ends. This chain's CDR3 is CASSSLGQLRGTQYF. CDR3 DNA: TGTGCCAGCAGCTCCCTAGGACAGTTACGGGGGACCCAGTACTTC.

CDR3 protein: CASSQEGADTQYF. In DNA, the CDR3 is TGCGCCAGCAGCCAAGAAGGCGCAGATACGCAGTATTTT. The chain couples TRBV4-3 to TRBJ2-3; D remains unclear. V was cut by 0 bases and J by 4 bases, with 5 bases left in between. This CDR3 spans 13 amino acids. CDR1 is LGHNA, CDR2 YSLEER, per germline.

CDR3 sequence: CASSFAPGTGGNQPQHF. The CDR3 nucleotides read TGTGCCAGCAGTTTTGCGCCCGGGACAGGGGGCAATCAGCCCCAGCATTTT. The chain is built from TRBV28 and TRBJ1-5, with 10 positions matching TRBD1. The CDR3 extends over 17 amino acids. Germline assignment: CDR1 MDHEN and CDR2 SYDVKM. Trimming at V came to 3 bases and at J to 2 bases, leaving 7 bases not matched to a gene.

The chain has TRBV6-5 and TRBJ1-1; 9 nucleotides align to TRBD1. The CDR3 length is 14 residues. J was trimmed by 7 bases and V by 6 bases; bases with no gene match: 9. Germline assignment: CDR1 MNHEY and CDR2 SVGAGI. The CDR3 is CASRSGTGWDEAFF. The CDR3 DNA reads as TGTGCCAGCAGGTCCGGGACAGGGTGGGATGAAGCTTTCTTT.

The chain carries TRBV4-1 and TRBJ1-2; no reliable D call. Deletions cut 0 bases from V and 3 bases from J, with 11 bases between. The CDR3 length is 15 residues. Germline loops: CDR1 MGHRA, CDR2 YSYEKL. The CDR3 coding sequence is TGCGCCAGCAGCCAAGAACTGGGATCGCACTATGGCTACACCTTC. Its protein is CASSQELGSHYGYTF.

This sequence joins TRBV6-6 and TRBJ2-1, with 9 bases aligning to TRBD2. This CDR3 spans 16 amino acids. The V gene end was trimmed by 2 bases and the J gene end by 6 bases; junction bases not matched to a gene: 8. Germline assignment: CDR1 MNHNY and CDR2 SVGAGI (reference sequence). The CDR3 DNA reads TGTGCCAGCAGTTACCGCAATAGCGGGAGCGGCAATGAGCAGTTCTTC. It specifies CASSYRNSGSGNEQFF.